Presented here are 21 T cell receptor beta chains from one specimen sequenced in a study of cytomegalovirus exposure and HLA in healthy donors. Primers included in the PCR were 60 Vbeta and 13 Jbeta primers. Method: immunoSEQ multiplex PCR; TCRdb's copy keeps in-frame clones and lacks some. The data show approximately 120,000 clones, 80% seen once. Specimen: PBMCs. These receptor sequences come from a man aged 25 to 40 in good health and CMV-seropositive.

This chain links TRBV7-2 with TRBJ2-7; D not certain. The CDR3 has 11 amino acids. The germline V gene has CDR1 SGHTA and CDR2 FQGNSA. Trimming pared 4 bases from V and 3 bases from J, leaving 4 bases between. CDR3 amino acids: CASSSLYEQYF. For the CDR3, the DNA is TGTGCCAGCAGCTCCCTCTACGAGCAGTACTTC.

The rearrangement uses TRBV13 and TRBJ2-1; 11 bases match TRBD2. The V gene's germline CDR1 is PRHDT and CDR2 FYEKMQ (reference sequence). Trimming at V came to 5 bases and at J to 0 bases, leaving 9 bases not matched to a gene. The CDR3 extends over 18 amino acids. For the CDR3, the DNA is TGTGCCAGCAGCATGACTAGCGGGGCCTTCAGCTCCTACAATGAGCAGTTCTTC. Translation gives CASSMTSGAFSSYNEQFF. The full variable domain, its missing parts supplied by reference TRBV13 and TRBJ2-1, is AAGVIQSPRHLIKEKRETATLKCYPIPRHDTVYWYQQGPGQDPQFLISFYEKMQSDKGSIPDRFSAQQFSDYHSELNMSSLELGDSALYFCASSMTSGAFSSYNEQFFGPGTRLTVL.

The V call is TRBV4-1, the J call TRBJ1-2, with 9 bases aligning to TRBD1. V shed 3 bases, J shed 4 bases, and the junction held 6 bases outside the gene matches. CDR3 size: 15 residues. Germline CDR1 reads MGHRA; CDR2 reads YSYEKL. CDR3 region: CASSQDTGGGYGYTF. The CDR3 DNA reads TGCGCCAGCAGCCAGGACACAGGGGGCGGCTATGGCTACACCTTC.

This clone showed up just once. This chain joins TRBV28 and TRBJ1-2, with D tentatively TRBD1 (5 bases). From germline, CDR1 is MDHEN and CDR2 SYDVKM. V lost 9 bases to trimming and J lost 5 bases, with 22 bases between them. This CDR3 spans 15 amino acids. The CDR3 spells CASLPPRRDFYGYTF. CDR3 DNA sequence: TGTGCCAGTCTTCCCCCCCGCCGGGACTTTTATGGCTACACCTTC.

This clone was detected a few times. The genes are TRBV18 and TRBJ1-1, with 8 bases that match TRBD1. The CDR3 runs 14 residues. The trim removed 2 bases at V and 6 bases at J, leaving 5 bases unmatched. Germline CDR1 reads KGHSH; CDR2 reads LQKENI. The CDR3 loop reads CASSPGQGASEAFF. Written as DNA, the CDR3 is TGTGCCAGCTCACCAGGGCAGGGGGCGTCTGAAGCTTTCTTT.

This sequence joins TRBV19 and TRBJ1-1, with D maybe TRBD1 (6 bases). Trimming removed 1 base from V and 5 bases from J, with 8 bases in between. Germline loops: CDR1 LNHDA, CDR2 SQIVND (reference sequence). The length of the CDR3 is 13 residues. The CDR3 is CASSIVTGTEAFF. The CDR3 DNA reads as TGTGCCAGTAGTATAGTAACAGGGACTGAAGCTTTCTTT.

V usage is TRBV4-1 and J usage is TRBJ1-1; 8 bases align to TRBD1. CDR3 length equals 14 residues. The germline V gene encodes CDR1 MGHRA and CDR2 YSYEKL. The V segment lost 2 bases and the J segment 7 bases; nucleotides outside the gene matches: 6. CDR3 amino acids: CASSQWQGAGEAFF. The CDR3, as DNA: TGCGCCAGCAGCCAATGGCAGGGGGCTGGTGAAGCTTTCTTT.

The CDR3 DNA is TGTGCCATTGATAACGGGAACACTGAAGCTTTCTTT. Protein product: CAIDNGNTEAFF. The rearrangement joins TRBV10-3 to TRBJ1-1, with unresolved D. CDR1 is ENHRY and CDR2 is SYGVKD in the germline V gene. With 9 bases removed from V and 1 base from J, the gap between germline ends came to 9 bases. The CDR3 extends over 12 amino acids.

The rearrangement uses TRBV5-1 and TRBJ2-7; D is ambiguous. V lost 1 base and J lost 4, with 12 bases in between. This CDR3 contains 14 residues. In germline, CDR1 is SGHRS, CDR2 YFSETQ. CDR3 sequence: CASSLSLEPYEQYF. CDR3 DNA sequence: TGCGCCAGCAGCTTGAGTCTAGAGCCGTACGAGCAGTACTTC.

In DNA form, the CDR3 reads TGTGCCAGCAGCTTGGGGCTCAGGGGAAATGAGCAGTTCTTC. As protein: CASSLGLRGNEQFF. The rearrangement joins TRBV7-9 to TRBJ2-1; weak D call: TRBD1 (6 bases). Trimming stripped 3 bases from V and 7 bases from J, with 13 bases between. Looked up from germline, CDR1 is SEHNR and CDR2 is FQNEAQ (reference sequence). The CDR3 spans 14 residues. The variable domain in full, with the rest retrieved from reference TRBV7-9 and TRBJ2-1, is DTGVSQNPRHKITKRGQNVTFRCDPISEHNRLYWYRQTLGQGPEFLTYFQNEAQLEKSRLLSDRFSAERPKGSFSTLEIQRTEQGDSAMYLCASSLGLRGNEQFFGPGTRLTVL.

The V and J genes are TRBV14 and TRBJ2-1; D is possibly TRBD2 (7 bases). V was trimmed by 0 bases and J by 9 bases, leaving 15 bases between them. Looked up from germline, CDR1 is SGHDN and CDR2 is FVKESK. The length of the CDR3 is 15 residues. The DNA for the CDR3 is TGTGCCAGCAGCCAAGATTGGGGGCGGACTAGTGAGCAGTTCTTC. This gives the protein CASSQDWGRTSEQFF.

About this clone itself: An end of the junction does not agree with germline; a read error may underlie this. This rearrangement joins TRBV7-9 to TRBJ2-7, with TRBD1 matching 7 bases. The germline V gene has CDR1 SEHNR and CDR2 FQNEAQ (reference sequence). The CDR3 loop spans 14 amino acids. CDR3 amino acids: CSSSMTGIEIGQYF. The CDR3 region has the DNA TGTTCCAGCAGCATGACAGGGATCGAAATCGGGCAGTACTTC.

The rearrangement uses TRBV29-1 and TRBJ2-3, with D hard to call. The V gene lost 2 bases and the J gene lost 2 bases, with 11 bases spanning the gap. Germline values: CDR1 SQVTM, CDR2 ANQGSEA. The CDR3 consists of 14 residues. In DNA form, the CDR3 reads TGCAGCGTTGAATCGACGGGTCCCACAGATACGCAGTATTTT. Translated, it gives CSVESTGPTDTQYF.

The V gene is TRBV11-2, the J gene TRBJ2-3; D is unresolved. The V and J ends lost 5 bases and 4 bases respectively, with 13 bases between them. Germline V gives CDR1 SGHAT, CDR2 FQNNGV. The CDR3 is 14 residues long. The CDR3 spells CASSLPGSADTQYF. Written as DNA, the CDR3 is TGTGCCAGCAGCCTTCCCGGGTCGGCAGATACGCAGTATTTT. Drawing the rest from reference TRBV11-2 and TRBJ2-3, the complete variable domain is EAGVAQSPRYKIIEKRQSVAFWCNPISGHATLYWYQQILGQGPKLLIQFQNNGVVDDSQLPKDRFSAERLKGVDSTLKIQPAKLEDSAVYLCASSLPGSADTQYFGPGTRLTVL.

This chain uses TRBV7-3 with TRBJ2-1; D call uncertain. The germline V and J ends were trimmed by 2 bases and 7 bases, with 9 bases remaining between them. CDR1 and CDR2 (germline): SGHTA, FQGTGA. There are 13 residues in the CDR3. CDR3 sequence reads: CASSLGSSNEQFF. DNA for the CDR3: TGTGCCAGCAGCTTAGGTTCTAGTAATGAGCAGTTCTTC.

The chain couples TRBV7-2 to TRBJ2-7; the D gene is possibly TRBD2 (6 bases). Deletions cut 7 bases from V and 2 bases from J, with 15 bases between. In germline, CDR1 is SGHTA, CDR2 FQGNSA. This CDR3 contains 14 residues. CDR3 nucleotide sequence: TGTGCCAGCAACCACTTAGCGGAAACCTACGAGCAGTACTTC. It yields the protein CASNHLAETYEQYF.

The CDR3 protein is CASNDGGENTEAFF. The CDR3 region has the DNA TGTGCCAGCAACGACGGAGGGGAGAACACTGAAGCTTTCTTT. The chain employs TRBV27 and TRBJ1-1; maybe TRBD1 (5 bases). CDR3 length: 14 amino acids. Germline V gene data show CDR1 as MNHEY and CDR2 as SMNVEV (reference sequence). The ends were cut back, 7 bases at V and 1 base at J, with 13 bases in the middle.

The chain carries TRBV6-4 and TRBJ2-1; 7 nucleotides line up with TRBD1. Trimming at V came to 3 bases and at J to 6 bases, leaving 5 bases not matched to a gene. This CDR3 is 14 amino acids long. Germline V gene sequence: CDR1 MRHNA, CDR2 SNTAGT. The CDR3 coding sequence is TGTGCCAGCAGTGAAGTAGGGACAGCCAATGAGCAGTTCTTC. Amino acid sequence: CASSEVGTANEQFF.

This rearrangement joins TRBV7-2 to TRBJ1-2, with TRBD1 matching 10 bases. This CDR3 spans 16 amino acids. With 2 bases clipped from V and 4 bases from J, the junction kept 7 bases outside the gene matches. Germline V gives CDR1 SGHTA, CDR2 FQGNSA. The CDR3 spells CASSLTDDRGLYGYTF. The CDR3 nucleotides read TGTGCCAGCAGCTTAACGGACGACAGGGGGCTCTATGGCTACACCTTC.

This clone was recorded a few times. This sequence joins TRBV6-6 and TRBJ1-1; D not certain. The CDR3 contains 13 residues. V was cut by 0 bases and J by 8 bases, with 10 bases left in between. The V gene's germline CDR1 is MNHNY and CDR2 SVGAGI (reference sequence). CDR3 coding DNA: TGTGCCAGCAGTTACTCGCAGGAAGAAGAAGCTTTCTTT. Translation: CASSYSQEEEAFF.

This chain uses TRBV27 with TRBJ1-2; 8 bases agree with TRBD1. This CDR3 spans 13 amino acids. Germline trimming cut 5 bases from V and 4 bases from J; bases unmatched to any gene: 3. CDR1 and CDR2 (germline): MNHEY, SMNVEV (reference sequence). Here the CDR3 DNA reads TGTGCCAGCAGTGAGGGACAGGCCTATGGCTACACCTTC. It encodes CASSEGQAYGYTF.